Listed below are T cell receptor beta chains from one sample, sequenced in a study of blood T cell repertoires in COVID-19. Here immunoSEQ multiplex PCR was the method, and the copy in TCRdb shows in-frame clones only, minus some. The sample carries about 77,000 clones, 75% to 90% recorded once. Sequenced material: peripheral blood. The receptors come from a woman in her seventies with acute or convalescent COVID-19. CDR3s leave out the opening cysteine and the closing phenylalanine or tryptophan.

>TRBJ1-1|TRBV7-9
ASSMGQGRDTEAF
>TRBJ1-6|TRBV12-3/TRBV12-4
ASRQGISPLH
>TRBJ1-1|TRBV6-6
ASSSIGQMNTEAF
>TRBJ1-2|TRBV20-1
SATPGIGYT
>TRBJ1-1|TRBV24-1
ATSAGDDNTEAF
>TRBJ2-1|TRBV5-1
ASNGAGGLSNEQF
>TRBJ1-2|TRBV5-5
ASSLGIFRTQTNYGYT
>TRBJ1-1|TRBV28
ASFPGGDTEAF
>TRBJ2-3|TRBV30
AWSVQAAGARLDTQY
>TRBJ2-7|TRBV27
ASSFRLAESYEQY
>TRBJ2-5|TRBV7-3
ASIEGQEPFYQETQY
>TRBJ1-1|TRBV5-4
ASSLVGPRMNTEAF
>TRBJ1-6|TRBV30
AWSVTAGDSPLH
>TRBJ1-1|TRBV18
ASSPTGDTEAF
>TRBJ1-2|TRBV4-3
ASSLDRRNYGYT
>TRBJ2-3|TRBV4-2
ASSQDPGASGGAGTQY
>TRBJ2-7|TRBV7-2
ASSTFSGGSEQY
>TRBJ1-5|TRBV7-2
ASSPSGPNQPQH
>TRBJ2-3|TRBV24-1
ATDGGAYTDTQY
>TRBJ1-2|TRBV5-6
ASSSRQGHGYT
>TRBJ2-5|TRBV11-2
ASSRLAGGKETQY
>TRBJ1-1|TRBV6-2/TRBV6-3
ASSYATGVETEAF
>TRBJ2-2|TRBV24-1
ATSIGRGYGTGELF
>TRBJ1-3|TRBV2
ASRGQGSGNTIY
>TRBJ2-7|TRBV19
ATAVGLAGLQY
>TRBJ2-7|TRBV7-2
ASSSIGANYEQY
>TRBJ1-4|TRBV5-6
ASSPWLSADEKLF
>TRBJ2-1|TRBV19
ASSSGHLYNEQF
>TRBJ2-5|TRBV7-6
ASSLTSGGFVKTQY
>TRBJ2-1|TRBV19
ASTKWGGNEQF
>TRBJ2-2|TRBV20-1
SASSRGSTGELF
>TRBJ2-1|TRBV19
ASSITSGGASNEQF
>TRBJ1-3|TRBV6-5
ASRRTGTGNTIY
>TRBJ2-1|TRBV19
ASSIGPGGFLDEQF
>TRBJ2-2|TRBV7-8
ASKTGQGNTGELF
>TRBJ2-2|TRBV11-2
ASSLEGPNTGELF
>TRBJ2-1|TRBV6-2/TRBV6-3
ASSRDRGNYNEQF
>TRBJ1-1|TRBV6-6
ASSSLPPATEAF
>TRBJ2-7|TRBV11-2
ASSSGLAGLEQY
>TRBJ2-2|TRBV7-7
ASSLVLAGDDPTGELF
>TRBJ2-1|TRBV15
ATRQGARNEQF
>TRBJ1-5|TRBV19
ASSIGDSNQPQH
>TRBJ2-3|TRBV18
ASSQDGGGSDTQY
>TRBJ1-4|TRBV19
ASSTRSRGKTNEKLF
>TRBJ1-3|TRBV21-1
ASSKNLAAKSSGNTIY
>TRBJ2-4|TRBV6-2/TRBV6-3
ASSYSRVENIQY
>TRBJ2-7|TRBV5-8
ASSLLDSYEQY
>TRBJ2-7|TRBV7-6
ASSLKRGGLVEQY
>TRBJ2-5|TRBV27
ASRSGETQY
>TRBJ1-2|TRBV6-4
ASSQQAWGGNYGYT
>TRBJ2-7|TRBV28
ASSFRLDTLTYEQY
>TRBJ2-2|TRBV29-1
SVEDNREISGELF
>TRBJ1-1|TRBV6-2/TRBV6-3
ASSLVALRGTEAF